A single sample is the source of the 26 T cell receptor beta chains below, sequenced in a study of blood T cell repertoires in COVID-19. Some clones are missing from TCRdb's copy, which holds only in-frame ones; the method was immunoSEQ multiplex PCR. The sample consists of roughly 140,000 clones, approximately 86% of them appearing once. The sequenced sample consisted of peripheral blood. Receptors were obtained from a man aged 70 or older with acute or convalescent COVID-19.

V usage is TRBV19 and J usage is TRBJ2-5, with a weak D call TRBD2 (6 bases). CDR1 is LNHDA, CDR2 SQIVND, per germline (reference sequence). This CDR3 comprises 12 residues. V dropped 7 bases and J dropped 3 bases, with 9 bases sitting between them. For the CDR3, the DNA is TGTGCCAGTATGGGCGGGGAAGAGACCCAGTACTTC. It is translated as CASMGGEETQYF.

The chain uses TRBV7-2 and TRBJ2-1; the D gene is possibly TRBD2 (6 bases). CDR1 SGHTA and CDR2 FQGNSA come from the germline V gene. Deletions cut 5 bases from V and 8 bases from J, with 13 bases between. The CDR3 is 13 residues long. CDR3 nucleotides: TGTGCCAGCAGCCCAACTAGCAGGCATGAGCAGTTCTTC. Its translation is CASSPTSRHEQFF.

The chain joins TRBV7-6 to TRBJ1-6; D call uncertain. CDR1 SGHVS and CDR2 FNYEAQ come from the germline V gene. V was cut by 1 base and J by 4 bases, with 5 bases left in between. The CDR3 runs to 14 residues. The CDR3 bases are TGTGCCAGCAGCTTAGGAGATTATAATTCACCCCTCCACTTT. This encodes CASSLGDYNSPLHF.

The chain links TRBV5-1 to TRBJ1-1; D remains unclear. The germline V and J ends were trimmed by 1 base and 2 bases, with 6 bases remaining between them. Germline CDR1 SGHRS, CDR2 YFSETQ. The CDR3 is 13 residues long. The CDR3 region is CASSLIVNTEAFF. DNA of the CDR3: TGCGCCAGCAGCTTGATCGTTAACACTGAAGCTTTCTTT. Together with reference TRBV5-1 and TRBJ1-1, the CDR3 gives the full variable domain: KAGVTQTPRYLIKTRGQQVTLSCSPISGHRSVSWYQQTPGQGLQFLFEYFSETQRNKGNFPGRFSGRQFSNSRSEMNVSTLELGDSALYLCASSLIVNTEAFFGQGTRLTVV.

The V gene is TRBV6-4, the J gene TRBJ2-7; D might be TRBD2 (6 bases). The CDR3 spans 11 residues. Germline V gene data show CDR1 as MRHNA and CDR2 as SNTAGT. CDR3 nucleotide sequence: TGTGGAAGGAGGGAGATCTACGAGCAGTACTTC. Translating gives CGRREIYEQYF.

V and J are TRBV5-5 and TRBJ1-3, with 7 bases aligning to TRBD1. The CDR3 consists of 14 residues. The germline CDR1 and CDR2 sequences are SGHKS and YYEKEE (reference sequence). The junction had 3 bases not matched to a gene; V was cut back by 4 bases and J by 2 bases. Here the CDR3 reads CASSRGQTGNTIYF. The CDR3 nucleotides read TGTGCCAGCAGCAGGGGACAGACTGGAAACACCATATATTTT.

This chain's CDR3 is CASRPYGQGGTGELFF. The CDR3, as DNA: TGTGCCAGCAGGCCCTACGGACAGGGGGGGACCGGGGAGCTGTTTTTT. The J gene is TRBJ2-2, the V gene TRBV28; 10 bases align to TRBD1. V dropped 6 bases and J dropped 5; count of bases not matched to a gene: 9. The CDR3 totals 16 residues. From germline, CDR1 is MDHEN and CDR2 SYDVKM.

V and J are TRBV27 and TRBJ1-1; TRBD1 might be the D (6 bases). V lost 5 bases and J lost 0, with 13 bases in between. The CDR3 covers 15 residues. Germline CDR1 MNHEY, CDR2 SMNVEV (reference sequence). This CDR3 reads CASSPAGVMNTEAFF. In DNA form, the CDR3 reads TGTGCCAGCAGTCCTGCAGGGGTTATGAACACTGAAGCTTTCTTT.

The table lists this clone with a few counts. The chain recombines TRBV27 with TRBJ1-1; D uncertain. This CDR3 comprises 14 residues. Trimming removed 3 bases from V and 1 base from J, with 9 bases in between. The germline V gene encodes CDR1 MNHEY and CDR2 SMNVEV (reference sequence). This CDR3 is CASSLATANTEAFF. The CDR3 coding sequence is TGTGCCAGCAGTTTGGCTACAGCGAACACTGAAGCTTTCTTT.

CDR3 DNA: TGTGCCAGCTCATGGGACACCGATCAGCCCCAGCATTTT. Translating gives CASSWDTDQPQHF. The chain links TRBV18 to TRBJ1-5; the D gene is possibly TRBD1 (6 bases). The CDR3 runs to 13 residues. The germline V gene has CDR1 KGHSH and CDR2 LQKENI. Trimming left V 5 bases short and J 5 bases short, with 10 bases between.

The V and J genes are TRBV6-1 and TRBJ1-2; 7 nucleotides line up with TRBD1. V was pared by 3 bases and J by 7 bases, with 14 bases of the junction left unmatched. CDR1 and CDR2 (germline): MNHNS, SASEGT. The CDR3 contains 16 residues. As DNA, the CDR3 is TGTGCCAGCAGTGACGTACAGGGGACTCTGATCGGTGGCTACACCTTC. Translated, it gives CASSDVQGTLIGGYTF.

The chain uses TRBV5-5 and TRBJ1-2, with 12 bases identical to TRBD1. The trim removed 0 bases at V and 4 bases at J, leaving 7 bases unmatched. Germline values: CDR1 SGHKS, CDR2 YYEKEE (reference sequence). The CDR3 is 17 amino acids. For the CDR3, the DNA is TGTGCCAGCAGCTTGGCCGGGGACAGGGGGCGCGCCTATGGCTACACCTTC. Protein: CASSLAGDRGRAYGYTF.

V and J are TRBV5-6 and TRBJ1-4; weak D call: TRBD1 (5 bases). Per germline, CDR1 SGHDT and CDR2 YYEEEE. V was clipped by 2 bases and J by 2 bases, with 13 bases between them. The CDR3 spans 16 residues. CDR3 residues: CASSFWGRRTNEKLFF. The DNA of the CDR3 is TGTGCCAGCAGCTTCTGGGGCCGCCGGACTAATGAAAAACTGTTTTTT.

The chain employs TRBV6-5 and TRBJ2-3; D is ambiguous. The CDR3 sequence is 11 residues long. With 6 bases removed from V and 5 bases from J, the gap between germline ends came to 6 bases. CDR1 is MNHEY, CDR2 SVGAGI, per germline. Here the CDR3 reads CASSAGDTQYF. The CDR3 nucleotides read TGTGCCAGCAGCGCAGGAGATACGCAGTATTTT.

The chain combines TRBV9 with TRBJ2-1; 7 bases are a match to TRBD1. Per the germline V gene, CDR1 is SGDLS and CDR2 is YYNGEE. The CDR3 runs to 14 residues. V was pared by 3 bases and J by 3 bases, with 3 bases of the junction left unmatched. CDR3 amino acids: CASSGGQHYNEQFF. The CDR3 DNA reads TGTGCCAGCAGCGGGGGACAGCACTACAATGAGCAGTTCTTC.

This clone was seen once. V and J are TRBV1 and TRBJ2-7; the table's D call TRBD2 went unverified against the DNA. TRBV1 is noted as a pseudogene. CDR3 length: 15 residues. The CDR3 spells CTSSLKREVSYEQYF. The CDR3 DNA reads TGCACCAGCAGCCTGAAGCGGGAGGTCTCCTACGAGCAGTACTTC.

This clone was recorded only once. The chain has TRBV14 and TRBJ2-4; the D gene is possibly TRBD1 (6 bases). Between the trimmed V and J ends, which lost 3 bases and 0 bases, there was a span of 12 bases. Germline V gene sequence: CDR1 SGHDN, CDR2 FVKESK. The length of the CDR3 is 16 residues. DNA for the CDR3: TGTGCCAGCAGCCAGAGGACAGAACTAGCCAAAAACATTCAGTACTTC. It yields the protein CASSQRTELAKNIQYF.

The chain joins TRBV7-2 to TRBJ1-5; unclear D gene. The CDR3 is 13 amino acids. From germline, CDR1 is SGHTA and CDR2 FQGNSA. V was clipped by 1 base and J by 6 bases, with 7 bases between them. CDR3 residues: CASSLVVAQPQHF. The DNA of the CDR3 is TGTGCCAGCAGCTTAGTGGTGGCTCAGCCCCAGCATTTT.

The rearrangement links TRBV11-2 to TRBJ2-7; the match to TRBD1 covers 10 bases. The CDR3 is 15 residues long. Germline assignment: CDR1 SGHAT and CDR2 FQNNGV. J lost 5 bases, V lost 5 bases, and 9 bases had no gene match. CDR3 sequence (DNA): TGTGCCAGCAGCCTAACCGGGACAGGGGAGGACGAGCAGTACTTC. It translates to CASSLTGTGEDEQYF.

DNA of the CDR3: TGTGCCAGCAGCGTAGACAGGTCCAACACCGGGGAGCTGTTTTTT. Translation: CASSVDRSNTGELFF. This rearrangement joins TRBV9 to TRBJ2-2, with TRBD1 as a possible D gene (5 bases). CDR3 length: 15 residues. Trimming cost V 0 bases and J 2 bases, with 8 bases left between them. Germline CDR1 SGDLS, CDR2 YYNGEE.

This sequence joins TRBV5-1 and TRBJ1-1, with a weak D call TRBD1 (6 bases). The CDR3 loop spans 14 amino acids. CDR1 SGHRS and CDR2 YFSETQ come from the germline V gene. V lost 2 bases, J lost 2 bases, and 10 bases lay in between. The DNA for the CDR3 is TGCGCCAGCAGCTTTGGGGGCCTAAACACTGAAGCTTTCTTT. This sequence encodes CASSFGGLNTEAFF.

This chain connects TRBV7-9 to TRBJ2-7; 11 nucleotides agree with TRBD2. This CDR3 is 18 amino acids long. The J segment lost 5 bases and the V segment lost 3 bases, leaving 15 bases of the junction unmatched. Germline CDR1 and CDR2: SEHNR and FQNEAQ (reference sequence). The CDR3 is CASSLGQAPVLAGDEQYF. In DNA, the CDR3 is TGTGCCAGCAGCTTGGGACAGGCGCCGGTACTAGCGGGAGACGAGCAGTACTTC.

This chain connects TRBV19 to TRBJ2-5, with a weak D call TRBD2 (5 bases). Trimming took off 7 bases at V and 0 bases at J, with 6 bases between the two ends. The CDR3 sequence is 12 residues long. Looked up from germline, CDR1 is LNHDA and CDR2 is SQIVND (reference sequence). CDR3 in DNA: TGTGCCAGTAACGGGGACCAAGAGACCCAGTACTTC. As protein: CASNGDQETQYF.

The J gene is TRBJ2-7, the V gene TRBV6-2 or TRBV6-3; 9 bases are shared with TRBD2. Trimming at V came to 2 bases and at J to 4 bases, leaving 9 bases not matched to a gene. The CDR3 has 16 residues. From germline, CDR1 is MNHEY and CDR2 SVGEGT. For the CDR3, the DNA is TGTGCCAGCAGTTACCCCCCGGGACTAGCACGGTACGAGCAGTACTTC. This sequence encodes CASSYPPGLARYEQYF.

This clone was detected once. The chain links TRBV5-4 to TRBJ1-1, with a weak D call TRBD1 (6 bases). This CDR3 is built from 14 residues. Germline V CDR1 and CDR2: SGHNT, YYREEE (reference sequence). V dropped 1 base and J dropped 5 bases, with 12 bases sitting between them. The CDR3 loop reads CASSLNGGWTEAFF. CDR3 nucleotides: TGTGCCAGCAGCTTGAATGGGGGCTGGACTGAAGCTTTCTTT. The full variable domain, rest sourced from reference TRBV5-4 and TRBJ1-1, is ETGVTQSPTHLIKTRGQQVTLRCSSQSGHNTVSWYQQALGQGPQFIFQYYREEENGRGNFPPRFSGLQFPNYSSELNVNALELDDSALYLCASSLNGGWTEAFFGQGTRLTVV.

This sequence joins TRBV28 and TRBJ2-6; D perhaps matches TRBD2 (7 bases). The CDR3 loop spans 15 amino acids. Germline assignment: CDR1 MDHEN and CDR2 SYDVKM. The V end lost 6 bases, the J end lost 3 bases, and 12 bases lay between the germline ends. This chain's CDR3 is CASRGGGFGANVLTF. The CDR3 nucleotides read TGTGCCAGCAGAGGGGGGGGATTTGGGGCCAACGTCCTGACTTTC.